The present T cell receptor (beta chain) was sequenced within a study of identical twins. The V gene end was trimmed by 3 bases and the J gene end by 7 bases; junction bases not matched to a gene: 14. The CDR3 is 17 amino acids. Unique molecular identifiers were present on cDNA, and template switching added a universal primer site. In TCRdb, the 5' RACE reads were re-called with MiXCR into one record per CDR3 protein. The data show approximately 700,000 distinct CDR3 sequences, less than 7% seen once. Notes on the study in general: Out-of-frame sharing of TCR alpha in monozygotic twins was underestimated by models.

This clonotype was seen at least ten times. Its antigen remains unknown. The chain links TRBV12-3 or TRBV12-4 to TRBJ2-3; TRBD1 matches 9 bases. The origin of this receptor is a man aged 18-30 years in good health. Source material: naive T cells sorted from blood. The CDR3 region is CASSFIPGQGVTNTQYF. The CDR3 DNA reads TGTGCCAGCAGTTTCATTCCGGGACAGGGAGTTACAAATACGCAGTATTTT.